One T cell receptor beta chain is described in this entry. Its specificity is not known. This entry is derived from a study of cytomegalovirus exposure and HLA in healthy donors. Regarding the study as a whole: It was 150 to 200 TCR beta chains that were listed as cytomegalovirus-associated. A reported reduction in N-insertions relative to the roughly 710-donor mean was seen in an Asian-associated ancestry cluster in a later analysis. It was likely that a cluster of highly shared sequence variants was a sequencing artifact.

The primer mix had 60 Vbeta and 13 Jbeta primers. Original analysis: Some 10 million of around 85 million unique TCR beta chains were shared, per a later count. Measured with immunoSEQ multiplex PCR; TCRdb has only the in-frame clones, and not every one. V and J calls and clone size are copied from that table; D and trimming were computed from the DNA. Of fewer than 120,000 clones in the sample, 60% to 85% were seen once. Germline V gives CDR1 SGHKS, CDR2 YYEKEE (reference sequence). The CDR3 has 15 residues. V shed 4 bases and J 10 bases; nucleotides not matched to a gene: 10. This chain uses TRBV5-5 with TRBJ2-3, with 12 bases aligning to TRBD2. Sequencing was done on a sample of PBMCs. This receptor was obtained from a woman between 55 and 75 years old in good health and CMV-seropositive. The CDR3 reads CASSPGTSGLQPQYF. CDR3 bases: TGTGCCAGCAGCCCTGGGACTAGCGGGTTGCAGCCGCAGTATTTT. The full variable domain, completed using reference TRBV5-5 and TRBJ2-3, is DAGVTQSPTHLIKTRGQQVTLRCSPISGHKSVSWYQQVLGQGPQFIFQYYEKEERGRGNFPDRFSARQFPNYSSELNVNALLLGDSALYLCASSPGTSGLQPQYFGPGTRLTVL.